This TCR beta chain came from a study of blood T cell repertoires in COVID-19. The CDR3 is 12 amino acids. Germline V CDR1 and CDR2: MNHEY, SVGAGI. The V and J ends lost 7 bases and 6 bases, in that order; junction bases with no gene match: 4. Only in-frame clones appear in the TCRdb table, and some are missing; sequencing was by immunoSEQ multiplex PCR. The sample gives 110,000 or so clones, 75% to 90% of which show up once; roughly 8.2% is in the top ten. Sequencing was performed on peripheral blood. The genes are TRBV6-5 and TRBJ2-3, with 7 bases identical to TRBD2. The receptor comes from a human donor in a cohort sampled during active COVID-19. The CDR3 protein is CASTPGGDTQYF. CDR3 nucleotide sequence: TGTGCCAGCACTCCGGGGGGTGATACGCAGTATTTT.